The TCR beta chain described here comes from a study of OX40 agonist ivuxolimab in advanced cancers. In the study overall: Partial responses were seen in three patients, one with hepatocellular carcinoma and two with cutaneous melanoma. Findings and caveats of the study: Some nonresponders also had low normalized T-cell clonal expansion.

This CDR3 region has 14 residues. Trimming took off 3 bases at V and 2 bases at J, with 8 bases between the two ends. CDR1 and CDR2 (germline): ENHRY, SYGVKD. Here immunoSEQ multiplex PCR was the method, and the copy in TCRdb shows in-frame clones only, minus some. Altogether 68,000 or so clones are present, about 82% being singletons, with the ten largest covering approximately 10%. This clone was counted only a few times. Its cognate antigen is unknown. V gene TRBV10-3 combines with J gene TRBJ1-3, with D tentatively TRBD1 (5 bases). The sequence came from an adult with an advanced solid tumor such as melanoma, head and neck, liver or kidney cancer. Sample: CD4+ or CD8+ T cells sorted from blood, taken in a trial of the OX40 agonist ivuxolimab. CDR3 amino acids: CAISDQGPGNTIYF. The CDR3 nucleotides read TGTGCCATCAGTGATCAGGGCCCTGGAAACACCATATATTTT.